This T cell receptor beta chain is from a study of blood T cell repertoires in COVID-19 (dated by TCRdb to the early 2020s). About the study as a whole: Samples covering the acute and convalescent phases of COVID-19 were provided by collaborators in the United States, Italy and Spain. Samples came from the ongoing ImmuneRACE study (first 160 participants) plus 1,254 subjects from 6 global collaborators. The prospective study material was composed of cDNA or gDNA derived from T cells, B-cell-depleted T cells, or PBMCs. Where HLA class I and class II types were available, the types were taken from metadata supplied by the sample provider, not from assay-based typing. Nearly every sample came with metadata listing a de-identified subject ID, COVID-19 status, age in years and sex. Subjects who had been exposed to COVID-19, were actively infected with it, or had recovered from it provided the deeply sampled blood TCRbeta repertoires that made up the dataset. The repertoires were released in a freely available public database meant as a resource for research on the immune response to SARS-CoV-2.

Concerning this clone: The specificity of this receptor is unknown. Per-nucleotide qualities are absent, and no much larger clonotype sits a single base away.

Broader findings and caveats from the paper: How much clinical and demographic metadata was included differed by source and by participant, and the metadata was provided uncurated.

In the prospective study, participants were about 18 to 90 years old, resided in 20 to 30 geographic areas of the United States, and were enrolled through a virtual design. To assign participants to cohorts, the prospective study relied on clinical history that participants themselves reported in a screening survey and a study questionnaire. In the prospective study, mobile phlebotomists collected whole blood, serum and a nasopharyngeal or oropharyngeal swab from each participant. Prospective study participants could optionally give additional blood draws and questionnaires over an approximately 2-month period. Before DNA extraction, blood samples from the prospective study were shipped at room temperature or frozen. Reading from cysteine to phenylalanine, the CDR3 counts 15 amino acids. The read is trimmed to its CDR3 DNA, 45 bases read in frame from base 1. V ends up 3 bases short and J 4 bases short, with an unmatched junction base count of 8. The germline V gene gives CDR1 as SNHLY and CDR2 as FYNNEI.

TCRbeta CDR3 regions were amplified from genomic DNA using the immunoSEQ Assay, a bias-controlled multiplex PCR. Per the authors' processing: The number of nucleated cells in each sample was estimated by amplification of reference gene primers within the assay. To quantify the absolute abundance of each unique TCRbeta CDR3 rearrangement, sequence reads were collapsed and filtered. For each sample, productive Simpson clonality was calculated as the square root of Simpson's diversity index across productive rearrangements. TCRdb took this table from immuneACCESS and kept in-frame rearrangements with V and J called. Such tables lack part of the clones; where checked against another copy, unresolved V genes explain under half of the gap, and the rest is unexplained. Clone size and V and J calls were adopted from that table, with D and trimming inferred from the DNA. The sample table holds 200,000 to 300,000 clones, of which 88% were seen once. Of the sample, about 1.2% is held by the ten largest clones.

The sequenced sample consisted of PBMCs or T cells enriched from blood (not recorded which). The chain uses TRBV2 and TRBJ2-5; a stretch of 7 junction bases matches TRBD1. The sequence was obtained from a woman aged 35 to 49 with acute COVID-19. The CDR3 is CASSDPGGMGETQYF. The DNA reads as follows: TGTGCCAGCAGTGATCCAGGGGGAATGGGAGAGACCCAGTACTTC.